This T cell receptor (beta chain) was recorded in a study of cytomegalovirus exposure and HLA in healthy donors. Amplification used 60 Vbeta primers and 13 Jbeta primers. TCRdb's table, derived via immunoSEQ multiplex PCR, lists solely in-frame clones and lacks some. The sample has 90,000 to 110,000 clones; 15% are singletons. V was pared by 1 base and J by 5 bases, with 15 bases between. Germline V gives CDR1 SGDLS, CDR2 YYNGEE. The CDR3 is 16 residues long. This clone was detected only a few times. This chain connects TRBV9 to TRBJ2-2; tentatively, D is TRBD1 (6 bases). The clonotype comes from a female donor in good health and CMV-seronegative. Sample: PBMCs. CDR3 in DNA: TGTGCCAGCAGCGTATCCGTTGGCAGGGGTACCGGGGAGCTGTTTTTT. It yields the protein CASSVSVGRGTGELFF.